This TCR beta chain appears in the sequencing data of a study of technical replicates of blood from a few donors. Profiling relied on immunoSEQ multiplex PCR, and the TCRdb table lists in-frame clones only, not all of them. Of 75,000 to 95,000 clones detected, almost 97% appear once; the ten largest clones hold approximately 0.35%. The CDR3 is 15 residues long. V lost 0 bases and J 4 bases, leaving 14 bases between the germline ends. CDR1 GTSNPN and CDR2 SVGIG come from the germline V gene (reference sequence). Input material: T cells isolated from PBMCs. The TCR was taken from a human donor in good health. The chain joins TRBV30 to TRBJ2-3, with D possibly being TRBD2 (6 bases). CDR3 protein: CAWSVLSGLADTQYF. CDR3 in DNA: TGTGCCTGGAGTGTACTAAGCGGGTTGGCAGATACGCAGTATTTT.